These 30 T cell receptor beta chains were all obtained from the same sample, sequenced in a study of neurological immune-mediated disorders (dated by TCRdb to the late 2010s). The time point label, read with the paper, signifies: longitudinal time-point 3. The receptor library was made with 5' RACE. Instrument used: Illumina HiSeq 2500. TCRdb reran the public reads through fastp at Q25 and MiXCR, keeping productive beta chains. Rows matching on CDR3 protein sequence are summarized as one entry with the most common DNA and genes. The sample table records around 100,000 distinct CDR3 sequences; about a tenth of these occur just once. Approximately 3.4% of the sample goes to the ten largest clones. Material for sequencing was PBMCs. These receptors were taken from a female donor with HTLV-1-associated myelopathy (HAM/TSP).

The V call is TRBV10-3, the J call TRBJ2-1, with D maybe TRBD2 (6 bases). Trimming cost V 8 bases and J 5 bases, with 16 bases left between them. The CDR3 has 14 amino acids. CDR1 and CDR2 (germline): ENHRY, SYGVKD. DNA for the CDR3: TGTGCCATCCGGGGGAGCCTAGCCCACAATGAGCAGTTCTTC. The encoded protein is CAIRGSLAHNEQFF.

This clonotype was detected ten times or more. A read error may produce the germline difference seen at one junction end. This chain connects TRBV20-1 to TRBJ2-7; possibly TRBD2 for D (6 bases). In germline, CDR1 is DFQATT, CDR2 SNEGSKA (reference sequence). This CDR3 contains 9 residues. This CDR3 is CSANPGLCF. The CDR3 nucleotides read TGCAGTGCCAACCCGGGACTTTGCTTC.

This clonotype was recorded a few times. The chain is built from TRBV5-1 and TRBJ2-7; 10 positions match TRBD1. This CDR3 has 15 residues. Germline CDR1 SGHRS, CDR2 YFSETQ. Trimming cost V 3 bases and J 7 bases; bases outside gene matches: 10. The CDR3 nucleotides read TGCGCCAGCAGCTCGACACCGGGACAGGGGTATGAGCAGTACTTC. Its protein product is CASSSTPGQGYEQYF.

V and J are TRBV5-1 and TRBJ1-1; 7 positions match TRBD1. This CDR3 is 16 amino acids long. With 5 bases clipped from V and 1 base from J, the junction kept 11 bases outside the gene matches. The V gene's germline CDR1 is SGHRS and CDR2 YFSETQ. The CDR3 bases are TGCGCCAGCAGATCGACCCCGGGACAGCCGAACACTGAAGCTTTCTTT. It specifies CASRSTPGQPNTEAFF. The full variable domain, its missing parts supplied by reference TRBV5-1 and TRBJ1-1, is KAGVTQTPRYLIKTRGQQVTLSCSPISGHRSVSWYQQTPGQGLQFLFEYFSETQRNKGNFPGRFSGRQFSNSRSEMNVSTLELGDSALYLCASRSTPGQPNTEAFFGQGTRLTVV.

For this clonotype: A much larger clone lies a single base off, so this may be a read error. The rearrangement uses TRBV6-6 and TRBJ2-3, with D perhaps matching TRBD1 (5 bases). With 9 bases removed from V and 2 bases from J, the gap between germline ends came to 9 bases. The CDR3 sequence is 12 residues long. Germline CDR1 is MNHNY and CDR2 is SVGAGI (reference sequence). For the CDR3, the DNA is TGTGCCAGAAGACAGAACACAGATACGCAGTATTTT. Translation: CARRQNTDTQYF.

V and J are TRBV20-1 and TRBJ1-2; TRBD1 might be the D (5 bases). Deletions cut 1 base from V and 5 bases from J, with 20 bases between. The CDR3 runs 16 residues. Germline V gene lookup returns CDR1 DFQATT and CDR2 SNEGSKA (reference sequence). The CDR3 DNA reads as TGCAGTGCTAGAGGAATGGACACCCTAGGCCTGTATGGCTACACCTTC. Its protein product is CSARGMDTLGLYGYTF.

The sample holds many counts of this clonotype. This rearrangement joins TRBV6-4 to TRBJ2-3, with 7 bases aligning to TRBD2. The V and J ends lost 3 bases and 2 bases, in that order; junction bases with no gene match: 2. Looked up from germline, CDR1 is MRHNA and CDR2 is SNTAGT. The length of the CDR3 is 14 residues. CDR3 bases: TGTGCCAGCAGTGAGCGGGGGTACACAGATACGCAGTATTTT. The encoded protein is CASSERGYTDTQYF.

The rearrangement links TRBV5-1 to TRBJ2-2; no clear D gene. Germline V gives CDR1 SGHRS, CDR2 YFSETQ. Trimming pared 0 bases from V and 3 bases from J, leaving 6 bases between. The CDR3 contains 14 residues. CDR3 loop: CASSLAGHTGELFF. DNA of the CDR3: TGCGCCAGCAGCTTGGCGGGCCACACCGGGGAGCTGTTTTTT.

The genes are TRBV6-6 and TRBJ1-2; 8 nucleotides match TRBD1. Germline V gene data show CDR1 as MNHNY and CDR2 as SVGAGI (reference sequence). This CDR3 is built from 13 residues. Trimming took 6 bases from V and 0 from J; bases not matched to a gene: 0. CDR3 sequence: CASRGQANYGYTF. CDR3 DNA: TGTGCCAGCAGGGGACAGGCTAACTATGGCTACACCTTC.

This clonotype was recorded at least ten times. J is TRBJ2-5 and V is TRBV7-9; 9 bases fit TRBD1. Germline V gene sequence: CDR1 SEHNR, CDR2 FQNEAQ (reference sequence). Unmatched junction bases numbered 8, after V lost 5 bases and J lost 4 bases. The CDR3 is 15 residues long. The CDR3 region is CASSHGTGLGETQYF. CDR3 nucleotides: TGTGCCAGCAGCCACGGGACAGGGTTGGGAGAGACCCAGTACTTC.

This clonotype was counted only a few times. A single base separates this from a much larger clone, so it may be a read error. The chain uses TRBV7-9 and TRBJ2-3; D is unresolved. Germline loops: CDR1 SEHNR, CDR2 FQNEAQ (reference sequence). This CDR3 comprises 12 residues. Trimming shortened V by 2 bases and J by 6 bases, and 6 bases separated the two germline ends. CDR3 nucleotide sequence: TGTGCCAGCAGCTTAATGGGGGATACGCAGTATTTT. Protein: CASSLMGDTQYF.

This clonotype was detected ten times or more. This chain links TRBV5-1 with TRBJ2-3, with D maybe TRBD2 (5 bases). CDR3 length equals 14 residues. The V gene lost 6 bases and the J gene lost 2 bases, with 13 bases spanning the gap. Germline assignment: CDR1 SGHRS and CDR2 YFSETQ. CDR3 nucleotides: TGCGCCAGCACTGCTCGGACTCTCACAGATACGCAGTATTTT. Protein sequence: CASTARTLTDTQYF.

This clonotype was observed at least ten times. The chain has TRBV20-1 and TRBJ2-1; 8 nucleotides agree with TRBD1. Trimming at V came to 0 bases and at J to 9 bases, leaving 10 bases not matched to a gene. Germline CDR1 is DFQATT and CDR2 is SNEGSKA (reference sequence). The CDR3 extends over 15 amino acids. As DNA, the CDR3 is TGCAGTGCTAGAGATCTTGGCAGGGGGCTTACTGAGCAGTTCTTC. It is translated as CSARDLGRGLTEQFF.

The V gene is TRBV5-1, the J gene TRBJ2-3, with a tentative D call TRBD1 (5 bases). This CDR3 comprises 12 residues. In germline, CDR1 is SGHRS, CDR2 YFSETQ. Trimming stripped 1 base from V and 6 bases from J, with 6 bases between. CDR3 amino acids: CASSLNRDTQYF. Here the CDR3 DNA reads TGCGCCAGCAGCTTGAACAGGGATACGCAGTATTTT.

This clonotype was recorded a few times. This sequence joins TRBV7-2 and TRBJ2-7, with D uncertain. Per the germline V gene, CDR1 is SGHTA and CDR2 is FQGNSA. This CDR3 contains 13 residues. V lost 4 bases and J lost 5, with 12 bases in between. This chain's CDR3 is CASSYETWDEQYF. In DNA form, the CDR3 reads TGTGCCAGCAGCTATGAAACGTGGGACGAGCAGTACTTC.

There are many counts of this clonotype. CDR3: CASSPGPADSYEQYF. CDR3 sequence (DNA): TGTGCCAGCTCACCAGGTCCTGCGGATTCCTACGAGCAGTACTTC. J is TRBJ2-7 and V is TRBV18, with unresolved D. CDR3 length equals 15 residues. The germline V gene encodes CDR1 KGHSH and CDR2 LQKENI. Deletions cut 2 bases from V and 1 base from J, with 12 bases between.

This clonotype has at least ten counts. The chain is built from TRBV5-1 and TRBJ1-1; D not resolved. This CDR3 has 14 amino acids. V lost 4 bases and J 0 bases, leaving 10 bases between the germline ends. Germline V gene lookup returns CDR1 SGHRS and CDR2 YFSETQ. CDR3 nucleotides: TGCGCCAGCAGCGCAATACTAATGAACACTGAAGCTTTCTTT. Its translation: CASSAILMNTEAFF. Full variable domain (rest looked up from reference TRBV5-1 and TRBJ1-1): KAGVTQTPRYLIKTRGQQVTLSCSPISGHRSVSWYQQTPGQGLQFLFEYFSETQRNKGNFPGRFSGRQFSNSRSEMNVSTLELGDSALYLCASSAILMNTEAFFGQGTRLTVV.

The rearrangement uses TRBV7-9 and TRBJ2-5, with TRBD1 matching 9 bases. The CDR3 extends over 17 amino acids. With 2 bases clipped from V and 1 base from J, the junction kept 8 bases outside the gene matches. Germline V gene lookup returns CDR1 SEHNR and CDR2 FQNEAQ (reference sequence). DNA of the CDR3: TGTGCCAGCAGCTTAAGTGAGGGACAGGGACTCCAAGAGACCCAGTACTTC. Translation gives CASSLSEGQGLQETQYF.

This clonotype was found many times. V is TRBV14 and J is TRBJ2-3, with 9 nucleotides matching TRBD2. Germline lookup yields CDR1 SGHDN and CDR2 FVKESK. The CDR3 has 17 residues. The ends lost 0 bases at V and 7 bases at J; junction bases unmatched: 11. The DNA for the CDR3 is TGTGCCAGCAGCCAAGAAAGAGGGCTAGCGGGGAGTTATACGCAGTATTTT. It translates to CASSQERGLAGSYTQYF. Full variable domain (rest looked up from reference TRBV14 and TRBJ2-3): EAGVTQFPSHSVIEKGQTVTLRCDPISGHDNLYWYRRVMGKEIKFLLHFVKESKQDESGMPNNRFLAERTGGTYSTLKVQPAELEDSGVYFCASSQERGLAGSYTQYFGPGTRLTVL.

Many counts were recorded for this clonotype. The chain recombines TRBV5-1 with TRBJ2-3, with D possibly TRBD1 on 6 matching bases. Germline-derived CDR1 and CDR2 are SGHRS and YFSETQ. The CDR3 spans 14 residues. Trimming removed 7 bases from V and 4 bases from J, with 16 bases in between. CDR3 bases: TGCGCCAGCTCCAGCAGGGGTTCCGCAGATACGCAGTATTTT. It translates to CASSSRGSADTQYF.

This clonotype appeared many times. The V gene is TRBV28, the J gene TRBJ2-3, with 8 bases that match TRBD2. With V trimmed by 4 bases and J by 0 bases, 9 bases remained unmatched. CDR3 length equals 17 residues. Germline lookup yields CDR1 MDHEN and CDR2 SYDVKM. CDR3 in amino acids: CASSWNRLALSTDTQYF. The CDR3, as DNA: TGTGCCAGCAGTTGGAATAGACTAGCGTTAAGCACAGATACGCAGTATTTT.

This clonotype was seen ten or more times. This chain uses TRBV7-6 with TRBJ2-1; 12 bases are a match to TRBD2. The CDR3 is 17 residues long. V shed 1 base and J 0 bases; nucleotides not matched to a gene: 1. Germline V gene lookup returns CDR1 SGHVS and CDR2 FNYEAQ. Written as DNA, the CDR3 is TGTGCCAGCAGCTTAGGGACTAGCGGGGACTCCTACAATGAGCAGTTCTTC. It translates to CASSLGTSGDSYNEQFF.

The chain combines TRBV5-1 with TRBJ1-1; 10 bases line up with TRBD1. Trimming took 4 bases from V and 4 from J; bases not matched to a gene: 10. The CDR3 consists of 16 residues. In germline, CDR1 is SGHRS, CDR2 YFSETQ. For the CDR3, the DNA is TGCGCCAGCAGCCCCGGACAGGGGGTCGTGGGCACTGAAGCTTTCTTT. This encodes CASSPGQGVVGTEAFF. Full variable domain (remainder filled in from reference TRBV5-1 and TRBJ1-1): KAGVTQTPRYLIKTRGQQVTLSCSPISGHRSVSWYQQTPGQGLQFLFEYFSETQRNKGNFPGRFSGRQFSNSRSEMNVSTLELGDSALYLCASSPGQGVVGTEAFFGQGTRLTVV.

This clonotype was seen many times. The V and J genes are TRBV4-1 and TRBJ2-2, with TRBD1 matching 7 bases. V was pared by 4 bases and J by 5 bases, with 13 bases of the junction left unmatched. Germline CDR1 and CDR2: MGHRA and YSYEKL. CDR3 length: 17 amino acids. As DNA, the CDR3 is TGCGCCAGCAGCCTTTTCCCCTCTACAGGGGATACCGGGGAGCTGTTTTTT. Encoded protein: CASSLFPSTGDTGELFF.

This clonotype appeared many times. DNA for the CDR3: TGTGCCAGCTCATTACGTCGTGGGGACAGGGGTGAGACCCAGTACTTC. It translates to CASSLRRGDRGETQYF. V and J are TRBV18 and TRBJ2-5; 10 positions agree with TRBD1. Germline CDR1 and CDR2: KGHSH and LQKENI. The CDR3 has 16 amino acids. The V gene end was trimmed by 5 bases and the J gene end by 5 bases; junction bases not matched to a gene: 11.

This clonotype was detected ten times or more. This chain uses TRBV5-1 with TRBJ1-5; D may be TRBD1 (6 bases). The CDR3 sequence is 15 residues long. V was clipped by 10 bases and J by 0 bases, with 17 bases between them. Germline V gene data show CDR1 as SGHRS and CDR2 as YFSETQ. CDR3 bases: TGCGCCCCCCAAAGAGGGGGATATAGCAATCAGCCCCAGCATTTT. Protein sequence: CAPQRGGYSNQPQHF.

This clonotype was counted at least ten times. The chain couples TRBV4-2 to TRBJ2-4, with D possibly being TRBD1 or TRBD2 (5 bases each). Germline V gives CDR1 LGHNA, CDR2 YNFKEQ. The CDR3 extends over 18 amino acids. The V and J ends lost 3 bases and 3 bases respectively, with 21 bases between them. The CDR3 coding sequence is TGTGCCAGCAGCCAGTACCAGGCGAGGGGAGTTGGCAAAAACATTCAGTACTTC. Translating it yields CASSQYQARGVGKNIQYF.

The chain joins TRBV2 to TRBJ2-5; 7 positions agree with TRBD2. Unmatched junction bases numbered 2, after V lost 0 bases and J lost 7 bases. Germline V gene data show CDR1 as SNHLY and CDR2 as FYNNEI. CDR3 length: 13 residues. This CDR3 is CASSEAPSGTQYF. CDR3 in DNA: TGTGCCAGCAGTGAAGCCCCTAGCGGGACCCAGTACTTC.

At least ten counts were recorded for this clonotype. The rearrangement links TRBV12-3 or TRBV12-4 to TRBJ2-7, with a weak D call TRBD1 (6 bases). The CDR3 sequence is 14 residues long. V shed 3 bases and J shed 6 bases, with 15 bases lying between them. DNA of the CDR3: TGTGCCAGCAGTTTTTTAGTACAGGGCGGCGAGCAGTACTTC. Its translation is CASSFLVQGGEQYF.

This clonotype has only a few counts. The chain joins TRBV10-3 to TRBJ2-3; no reliable D call. The V end was cut by 2 bases, the J end by 1 base, with 10 bases between. This CDR3 region has 15 residues. The germline gives CDR1 ENHRY, CDR2 SYGVKD. The CDR3 bases are TGTGCCATCAGTGAGCCGAACCGGGGCACAGATACGCAGTATTTT. This encodes CAISEPNRGTDTQYF.